This T cell receptor beta chain was identified during a study of CD8+CD57+ T cells in acquired aplastic anemia. About the study: Mean DNA quantity obtained from sorted CD4+ and CD8+ cells was about 3.2 ug. Healthy donors had, on average, around 11 million reads for their CD4+ cells.

In germline, CDR1 is SNHLY, CDR2 FYNNEI. The CDR3 is 18 residues long, counting both termini. Study-wide results and caveats: Patients and controls were found to share twenty-nine CD8+ CDR3 sequences.

Using genomic DNA as the template, TCR beta VDJ and CDR3 profiling was carried out. TCRdb called the reads again in MiXCR, with one record for every CDR3 protein. The data show fewer than 200,000 distinct CDR3 sequences, just under 65% seen once. Comment on this clonotype: Its target is unknown. The conserved phenylalanine or tryptophan is not found at the CDR3 terminus, so this likely reflects a read error. Because the CDR3's place on the DNA is in doubt, the DNA is left out and the CDR3 is given as listed by TCRdb.

The V and J genes are TRBV2 and TRBJ2-7; the table assigns TRBD2, which was not confirmed against the DNA. The TCR originated in a human donor in good health. The sequenced sample consisted of sorted CD4+, CD8+, or CD8+CD57+ T cells (not recorded which) from PBMCs. The CDR3 spells CASGEGLAEGGFSYERYS.